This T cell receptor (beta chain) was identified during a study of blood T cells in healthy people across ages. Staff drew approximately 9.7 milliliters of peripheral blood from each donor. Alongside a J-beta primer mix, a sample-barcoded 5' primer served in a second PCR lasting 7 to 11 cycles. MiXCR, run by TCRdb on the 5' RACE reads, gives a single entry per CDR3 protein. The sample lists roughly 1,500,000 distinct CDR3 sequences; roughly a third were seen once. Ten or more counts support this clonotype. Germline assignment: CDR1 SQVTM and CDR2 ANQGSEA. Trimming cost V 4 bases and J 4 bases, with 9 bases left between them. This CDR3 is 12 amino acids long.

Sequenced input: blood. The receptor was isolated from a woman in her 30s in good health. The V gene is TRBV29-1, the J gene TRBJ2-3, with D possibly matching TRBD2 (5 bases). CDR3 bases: TGCAGCGTTGTCTCCGGGGCAGATACGCAGTATTTT. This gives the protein CSVVSGADTQYF.